The entry that follows covers one T cell receptor beta chain sequence. The antigen is undetermined. This sample is drawn from a study of cytomegalovirus exposure and HLA in healthy donors. Study results and limitations: There were some V segments, including TRBV6-2 and TRBV6-3, excluded as indistinguishable. Earlier analysis yielded a pattern in which most TCR beta V segments were productive about 90% or about 30% of the time. Per a later analysis, about 18,000 TCR beta sequences showed association with HLA alleles at 0.05 false discovery rate. In most subjects, TCR beta sequences reportedly gave accurate predictions of HLA-A and HLA-B alleles.

Unmatched junction bases numbered 3, after V lost 1 base and J lost 3 bases. Germline-derived CDR1 and CDR2 are SEHNR and FQNEAQ (reference sequence). CDR3 length equals 14 residues. Primers: 60 Vbeta forward and 13 Jbeta reverse. TCRdb's table, derived via immunoSEQ multiplex PCR, lists solely in-frame clones and lacks some. The profile shows a few hundred thousand clones, roughly 81% of them singletons. This TCR came from a woman in her forties in good health and CMV-seropositive. V is TRBV7-9 and J is TRBJ2-7, with TRBD2 identical over 7 bases. What was sequenced was PBMCs. The CDR3 sequence is CASSLGERGYEQYF. DNA for the CDR3: TGTGCCAGCAGCTTAGGTGAGCGGGGCTACGAGCAGTACTTC.